This T cell receptor (beta chain) was observed in a study of blood T cells in healthy people across ages. General study findings and limits: Both naive CD4+ cell counts and diversity were greater in long-lived donors than in aged donors. Changes seen in expanded clonotypes were possibly confounded by donor CMV status left unknown.

A few counts support this clonotype. Its target is unknown. It may be a read error: a sequence one base away is much more abundant. Together with a sample-barcoded 5' primer, a J-beta primer mix was included in a second PCR lasting roughly 6 to 12 cycles. The template-switch adaptor was a 5' adaptor with 12 random nucleotides. It tagged each cDNA molecule. TCRdb independently ran MiXCR on the 5' RACE reads; one entry per CDR3 protein. The sample yields fewer than 2,000,000 distinct CDR3 sequences, around 36% seen once. Germline V gene sequence: CDR1 SGHTA, CDR2 FQGTGA. The CDR3 consists of 13 residues. V was clipped by 1 base and J by 4 bases, with 6 bases between them.

This clonotype originated in a woman in her twenties or thirties in good health. Input material: blood. The J gene is TRBJ2-3, the V gene TRBV7-3; D remains unclear. CDR3 sequence: CASSLKRPDTQYF. The CDR3 DNA is TGTGCCAGCAGCTTAAAGAGGCCAGATACGCAGTATTTT.